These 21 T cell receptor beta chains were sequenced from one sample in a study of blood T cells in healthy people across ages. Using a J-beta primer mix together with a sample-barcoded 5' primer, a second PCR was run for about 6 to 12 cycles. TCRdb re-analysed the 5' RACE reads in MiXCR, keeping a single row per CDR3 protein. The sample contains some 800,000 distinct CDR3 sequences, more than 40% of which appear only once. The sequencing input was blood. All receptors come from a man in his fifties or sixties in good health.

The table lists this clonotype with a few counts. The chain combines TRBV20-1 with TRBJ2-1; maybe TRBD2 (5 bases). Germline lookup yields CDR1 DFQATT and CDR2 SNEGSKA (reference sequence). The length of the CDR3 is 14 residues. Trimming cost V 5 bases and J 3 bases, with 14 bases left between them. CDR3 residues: CSAPGRNVYNEQFF. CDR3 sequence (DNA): TGCAGTGCTCCGGGAAGGAATGTCTACAATGAGCAGTTCTTC.

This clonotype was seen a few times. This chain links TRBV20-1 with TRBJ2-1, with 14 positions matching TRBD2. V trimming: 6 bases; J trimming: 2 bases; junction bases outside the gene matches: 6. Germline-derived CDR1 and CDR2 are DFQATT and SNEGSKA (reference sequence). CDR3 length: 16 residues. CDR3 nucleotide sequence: TGCAGTGCCGCCGGGACTAGCGGGGGCACCTACAATGAGCAGTTCTTC. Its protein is CSAAGTSGGTYNEQFF.

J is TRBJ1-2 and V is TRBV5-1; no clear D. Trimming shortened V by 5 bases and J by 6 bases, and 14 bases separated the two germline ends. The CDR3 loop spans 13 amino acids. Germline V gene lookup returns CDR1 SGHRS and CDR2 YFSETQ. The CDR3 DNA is TGCGCCAGCAGTGGAGGACGGACTAATGGCTACACCTTC. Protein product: CASSGGRTNGYTF.

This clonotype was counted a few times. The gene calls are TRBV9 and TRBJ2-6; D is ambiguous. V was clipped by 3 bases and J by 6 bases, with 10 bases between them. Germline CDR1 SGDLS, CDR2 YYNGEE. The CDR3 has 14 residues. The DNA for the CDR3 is TGTGCCAGCAGCGAAGAACTGCTGGCCAACGTCCTGACTTTC. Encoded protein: CASSEELLANVLTF.

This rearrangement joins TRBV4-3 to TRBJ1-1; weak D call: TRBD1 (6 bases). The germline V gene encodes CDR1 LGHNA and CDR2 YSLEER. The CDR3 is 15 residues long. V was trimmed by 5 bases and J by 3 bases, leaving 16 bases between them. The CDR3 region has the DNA TGCGCCAGCAGCGCGATACAGGGAAGCTACACTGAAGCTTTCTTT. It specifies CASSAIQGSYTEAFF.

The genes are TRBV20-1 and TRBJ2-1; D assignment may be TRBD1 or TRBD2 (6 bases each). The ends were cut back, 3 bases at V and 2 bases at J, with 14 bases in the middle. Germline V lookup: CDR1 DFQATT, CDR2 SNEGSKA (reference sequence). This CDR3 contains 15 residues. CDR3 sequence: CSASSEGGPYNEQFF. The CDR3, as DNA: TGCAGTGCTAGTAGTGAGGGGGGTCCCTACAATGAGCAGTTCTTC.

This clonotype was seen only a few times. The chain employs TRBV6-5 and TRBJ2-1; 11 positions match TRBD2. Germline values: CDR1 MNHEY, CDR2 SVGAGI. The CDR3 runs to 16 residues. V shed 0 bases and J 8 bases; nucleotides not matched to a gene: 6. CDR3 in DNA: TGTGCCAGCAGTTACTCTAGCGGGGGGGCCGATTATGAGCAGTTCTTC. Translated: CASSYSSGGADYEQFF.

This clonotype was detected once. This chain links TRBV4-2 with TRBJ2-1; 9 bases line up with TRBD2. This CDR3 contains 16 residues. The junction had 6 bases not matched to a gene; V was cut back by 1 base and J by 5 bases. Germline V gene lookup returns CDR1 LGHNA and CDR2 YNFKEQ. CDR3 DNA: TGTGCCAGCAGCCAAGTGTCAGCGGGGGGACACAATGAGCAGTTCTTC. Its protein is CASSQVSAGGHNEQFF.

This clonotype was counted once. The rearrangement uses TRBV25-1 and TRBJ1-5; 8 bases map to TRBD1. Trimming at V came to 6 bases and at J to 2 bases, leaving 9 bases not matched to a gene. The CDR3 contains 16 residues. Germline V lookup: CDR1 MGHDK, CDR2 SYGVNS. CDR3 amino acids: CASSQGTGYRNQPQHF. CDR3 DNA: TGTGCCAGCAGCCAGGGGACAGGTTATCGCAATCAGCCCCAGCATTTT.

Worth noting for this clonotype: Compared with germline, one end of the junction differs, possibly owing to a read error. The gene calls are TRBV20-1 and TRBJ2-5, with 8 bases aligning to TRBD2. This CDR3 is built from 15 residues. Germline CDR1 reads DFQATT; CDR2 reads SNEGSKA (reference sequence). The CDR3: CGARFPSGRQETQYF. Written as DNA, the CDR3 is TGCGGTGCTAGATTCCCTAGCGGGCGTCAAGAGACCCAGTACTTC.

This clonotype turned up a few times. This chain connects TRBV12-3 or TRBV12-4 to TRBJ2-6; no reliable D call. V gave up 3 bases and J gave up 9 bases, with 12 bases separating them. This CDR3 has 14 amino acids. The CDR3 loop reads CASSFLGDRNVLTF. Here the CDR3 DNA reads TGTGCCAGCAGTTTCCTCGGAGACCGCAACGTCCTGACTTTC.

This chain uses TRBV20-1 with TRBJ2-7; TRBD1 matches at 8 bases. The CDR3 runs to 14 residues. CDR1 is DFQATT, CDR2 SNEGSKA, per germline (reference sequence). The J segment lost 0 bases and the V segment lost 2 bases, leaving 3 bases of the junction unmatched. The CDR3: CSARPTGGSYEQYF. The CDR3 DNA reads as TGCAGTGCTAGACCAACAGGGGGCTCCTACGAGCAGTACTTC.

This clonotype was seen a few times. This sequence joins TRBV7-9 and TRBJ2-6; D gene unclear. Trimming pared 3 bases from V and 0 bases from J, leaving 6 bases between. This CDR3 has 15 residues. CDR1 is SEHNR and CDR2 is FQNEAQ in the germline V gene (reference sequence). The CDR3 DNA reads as TGTGCCAGCAGCTTCGACAACTCTGGGGCCAACGTCCTGACTTTC. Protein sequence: CASSFDNSGANVLTF.

CDR3 in DNA: TGTGCCAGCAGCAAGATAGAGACCCAGTACTTC. It yields the protein CASSKIETQYF. V is TRBV7-2 and J is TRBJ2-5, with D unclear. Trimming took off 5 bases at V and 4 bases at J, with 5 bases between the two ends. Germline V gene lookup returns CDR1 SGHTA and CDR2 FQGNSA. This CDR3 comprises 11 residues.

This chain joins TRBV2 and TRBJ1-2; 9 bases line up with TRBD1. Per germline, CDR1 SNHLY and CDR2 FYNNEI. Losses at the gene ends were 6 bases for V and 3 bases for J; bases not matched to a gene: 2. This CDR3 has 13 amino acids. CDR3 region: CASRGQGYYGYTF. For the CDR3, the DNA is TGTGCCAGCAGGGGACAGGGCTACTATGGCTACACCTTC.

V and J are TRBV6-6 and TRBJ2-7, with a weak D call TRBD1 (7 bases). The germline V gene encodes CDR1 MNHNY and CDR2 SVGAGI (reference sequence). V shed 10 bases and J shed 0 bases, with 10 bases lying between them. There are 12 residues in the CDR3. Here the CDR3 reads CATGGSSYEQYF. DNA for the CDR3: TGTGCCACAGGGGGGAGCTCCTACGAGCAGTACTTC.

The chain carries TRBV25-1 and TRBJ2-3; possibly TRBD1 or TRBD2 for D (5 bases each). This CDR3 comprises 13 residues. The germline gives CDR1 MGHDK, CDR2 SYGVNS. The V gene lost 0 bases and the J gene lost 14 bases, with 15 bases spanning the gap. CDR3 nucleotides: TGTGCCAGCAGTGAATATACGGGGACCCGCAGGTATTTT. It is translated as CASSEYTGTRRYF.

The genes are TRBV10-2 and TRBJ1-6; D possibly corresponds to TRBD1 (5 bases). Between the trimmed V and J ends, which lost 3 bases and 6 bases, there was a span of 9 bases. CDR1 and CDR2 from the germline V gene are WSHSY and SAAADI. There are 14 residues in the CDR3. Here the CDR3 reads CASSEYGANSPLHF. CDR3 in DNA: TGCGCCAGCAGTGAATACGGGGCTAATTCACCCCTCCACTTT.

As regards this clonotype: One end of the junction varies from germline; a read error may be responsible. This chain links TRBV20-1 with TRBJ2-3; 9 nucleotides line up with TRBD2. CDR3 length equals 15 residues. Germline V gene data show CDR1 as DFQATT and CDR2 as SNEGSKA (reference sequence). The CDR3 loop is CSASRRLADTDTRYF. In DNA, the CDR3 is TGCAGTGCTAGCAGAAGACTAGCGGACACAGATACGCGGTATTTT.

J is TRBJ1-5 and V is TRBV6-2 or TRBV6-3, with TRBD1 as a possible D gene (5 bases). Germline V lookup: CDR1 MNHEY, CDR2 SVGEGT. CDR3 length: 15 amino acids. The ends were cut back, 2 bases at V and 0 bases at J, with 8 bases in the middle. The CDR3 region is CASSYATVSNQPQHF. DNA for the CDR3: TGTGCCAGCAGTTACGCGACAGTTAGCAATCAGCCCCAGCATTTT.

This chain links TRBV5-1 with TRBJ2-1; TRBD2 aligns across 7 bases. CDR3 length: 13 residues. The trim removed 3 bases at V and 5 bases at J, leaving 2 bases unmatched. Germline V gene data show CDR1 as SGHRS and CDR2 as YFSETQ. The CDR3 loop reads CASSWGGNNEQFF. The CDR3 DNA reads TGCGCCAGCAGCTGGGGGGGGAACAATGAGCAGTTCTTC. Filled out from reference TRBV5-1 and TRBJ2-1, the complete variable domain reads KAGVTQTPRYLIKTRGQQVTLSCSPISGHRSVSWYQQTPGQGLQFLFEYFSETQRNKGNFPGRFSGRQFSNSRSEMNVSTLELGDSALYLCASSWGGNNEQFFGPGTRLTVL.